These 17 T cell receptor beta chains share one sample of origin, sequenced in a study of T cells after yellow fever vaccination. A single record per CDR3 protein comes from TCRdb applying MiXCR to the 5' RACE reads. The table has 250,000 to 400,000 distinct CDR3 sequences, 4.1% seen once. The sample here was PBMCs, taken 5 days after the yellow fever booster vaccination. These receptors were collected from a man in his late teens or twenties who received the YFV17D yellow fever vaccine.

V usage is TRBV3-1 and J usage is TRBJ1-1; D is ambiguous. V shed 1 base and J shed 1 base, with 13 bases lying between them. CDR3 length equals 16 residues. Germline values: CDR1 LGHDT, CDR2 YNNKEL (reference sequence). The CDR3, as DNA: TGTGCCAGCAGCCAAGTAAGAGGTAGCGGGAACACTGAAGCTTTCTTT. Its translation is CASSQVRGSGNTEAFF.

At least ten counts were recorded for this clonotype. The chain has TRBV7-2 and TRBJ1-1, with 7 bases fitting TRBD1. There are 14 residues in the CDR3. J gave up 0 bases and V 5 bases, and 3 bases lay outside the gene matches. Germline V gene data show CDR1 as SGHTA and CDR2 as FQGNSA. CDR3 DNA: TGTGCCAGCAGCCGAGGACAGGTGAACACTGAAGCTTTCTTT. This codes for CASSRGQVNTEAFF.

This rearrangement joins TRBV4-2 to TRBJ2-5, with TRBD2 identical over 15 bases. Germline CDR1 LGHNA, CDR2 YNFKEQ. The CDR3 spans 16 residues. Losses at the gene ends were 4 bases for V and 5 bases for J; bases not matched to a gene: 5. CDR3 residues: CASSRTSGGEGETQYF. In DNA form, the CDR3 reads TGTGCCAGCAGCCGGACTAGCGGGGGGGAAGGCGAGACCCAGTACTTC.

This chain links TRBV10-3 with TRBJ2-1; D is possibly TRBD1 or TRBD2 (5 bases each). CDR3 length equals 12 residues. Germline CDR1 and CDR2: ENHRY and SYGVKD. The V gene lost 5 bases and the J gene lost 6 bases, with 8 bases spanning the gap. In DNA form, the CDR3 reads TGTGCCATCAGTCATGGGGGCAATGAGCAGTTCTTC. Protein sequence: CAISHGGNEQFF.

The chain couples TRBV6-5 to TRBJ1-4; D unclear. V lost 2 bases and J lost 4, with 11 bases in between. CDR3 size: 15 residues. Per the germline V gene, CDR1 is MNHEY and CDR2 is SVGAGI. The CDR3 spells CASSYGGQVNEKLFF. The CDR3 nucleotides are TGTGCCAGCAGTTACGGCGGTCAGGTTAATGAAAAACTGTTTTTT.

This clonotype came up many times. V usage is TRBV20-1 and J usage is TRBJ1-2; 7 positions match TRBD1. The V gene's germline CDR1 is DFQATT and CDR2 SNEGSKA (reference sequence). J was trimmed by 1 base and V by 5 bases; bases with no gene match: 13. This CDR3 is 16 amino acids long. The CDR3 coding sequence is TGCAGTGCTGGGGCAGGACAGGAGACTTTTAACTATGGCTACACCTTC. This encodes CSAGAGQETFNYGYTF.

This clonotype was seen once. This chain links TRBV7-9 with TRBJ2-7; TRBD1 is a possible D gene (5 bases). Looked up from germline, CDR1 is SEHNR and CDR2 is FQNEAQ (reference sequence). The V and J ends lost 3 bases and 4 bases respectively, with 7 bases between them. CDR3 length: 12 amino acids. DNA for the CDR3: TGTGCCAGCAGCTTGACAGTTTACGAGCAGTACTTC. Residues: CASSLTVYEQYF.

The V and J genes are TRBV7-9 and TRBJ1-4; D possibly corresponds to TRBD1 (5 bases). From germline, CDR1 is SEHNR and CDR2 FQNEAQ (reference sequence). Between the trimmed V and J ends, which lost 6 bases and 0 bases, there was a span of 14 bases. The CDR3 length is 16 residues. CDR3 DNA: TGTGCCAGCAGTTTGAAGGGGATTGCAACTAATGAAAAACTGTTTTTT. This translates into CASSLKGIATNEKLFF.

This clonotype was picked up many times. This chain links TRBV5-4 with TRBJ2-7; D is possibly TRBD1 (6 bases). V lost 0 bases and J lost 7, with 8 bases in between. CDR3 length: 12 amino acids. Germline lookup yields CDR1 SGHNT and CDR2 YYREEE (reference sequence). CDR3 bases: TGTGCCAGCAGCTTGGACAGGGTTGAGCAGTACGTC. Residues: CASSLDRVEQYV.

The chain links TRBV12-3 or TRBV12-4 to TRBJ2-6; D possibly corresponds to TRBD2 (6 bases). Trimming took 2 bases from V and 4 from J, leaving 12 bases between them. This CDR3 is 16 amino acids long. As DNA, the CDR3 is TGTGCCAGCAGTTTAAGGGGCGGGGCCGGGGCCAACGTCCTGACTTTC. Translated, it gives CASSLRGGAGANVLTF.

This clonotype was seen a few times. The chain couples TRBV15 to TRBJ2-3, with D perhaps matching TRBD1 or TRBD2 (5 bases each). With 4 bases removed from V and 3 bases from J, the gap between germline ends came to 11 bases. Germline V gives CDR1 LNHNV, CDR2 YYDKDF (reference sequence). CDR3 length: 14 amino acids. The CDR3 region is CATSIVWGTDTQYF. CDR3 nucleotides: TGTGCCACCAGCATCGTGTGGGGGACAGATACGCAGTATTTT.

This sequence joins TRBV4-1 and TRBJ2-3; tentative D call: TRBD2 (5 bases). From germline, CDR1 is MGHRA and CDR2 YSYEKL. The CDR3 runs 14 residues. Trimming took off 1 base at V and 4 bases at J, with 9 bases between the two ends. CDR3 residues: CASSQGGRADTQYF. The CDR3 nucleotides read TGCGCCAGCAGCCAAGGAGGGAGAGCAGATACGCAGTATTTT.

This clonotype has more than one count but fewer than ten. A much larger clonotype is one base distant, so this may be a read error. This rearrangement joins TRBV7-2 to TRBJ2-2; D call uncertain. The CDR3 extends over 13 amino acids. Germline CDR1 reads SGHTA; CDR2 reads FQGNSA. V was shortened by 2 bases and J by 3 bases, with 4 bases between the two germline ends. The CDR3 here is CASSLYYTGELFF. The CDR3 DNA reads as TGTGCCAGCAGCTTATACTACACCGGGGAGCTGTTTTTT.

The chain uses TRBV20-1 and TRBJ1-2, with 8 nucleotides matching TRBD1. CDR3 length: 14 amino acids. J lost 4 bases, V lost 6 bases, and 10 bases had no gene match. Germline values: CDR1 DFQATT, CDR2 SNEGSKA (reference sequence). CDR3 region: CSALAPGGIYGYTF. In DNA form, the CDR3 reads TGCAGTGCCTTGGCCCCAGGGGGCATCTATGGCTACACCTTC.

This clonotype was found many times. The CDR3 protein is CASRRTFLGSYEQYV. CDR3 DNA sequence: TGTGCCAGCAGGCGCACGTTCCTGGGCTCCTACGAGCAGTACGTC. The chain uses TRBV6-5 and TRBJ2-7; no clear D gene. From germline, CDR1 is MNHEY and CDR2 SVGAGI. This CDR3 is 15 amino acids long. V lost 6 bases and J 0 bases, leaving 15 bases between the germline ends.

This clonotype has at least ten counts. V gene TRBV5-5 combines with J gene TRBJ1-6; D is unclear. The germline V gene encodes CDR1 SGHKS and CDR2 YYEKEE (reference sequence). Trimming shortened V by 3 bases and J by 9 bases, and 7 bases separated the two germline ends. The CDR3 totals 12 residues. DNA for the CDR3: TGTGCCAGCAGCTCTACTACTTCACCCCTCCACTTT. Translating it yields CASSSTTSPLHF. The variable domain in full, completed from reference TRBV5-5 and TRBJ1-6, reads DAGVTQSPTHLIKTRGQQVTLRCSPISGHKSVSWYQQVLGQGPQFIFQYYEKEERGRGNFPDRFSARQFPNYSSELNVNALLLGDSALYLCASSSTTSPLHFGNGTRLTVT.

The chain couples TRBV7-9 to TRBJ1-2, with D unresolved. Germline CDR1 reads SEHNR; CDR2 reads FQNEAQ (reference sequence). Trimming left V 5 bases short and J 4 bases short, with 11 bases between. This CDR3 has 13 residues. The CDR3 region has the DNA TGTGCCAGCAGCCCAGAACACAGCTATGGCTACACCTTC. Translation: CASSPEHSYGYTF.